One sample yielded the 7 T cell receptor beta chains listed below, sequenced in a study of T cells in Graves' hyperthyroidism and ophthalmopathy. Researchers took RNA transcripts and amplified the TCR beta CDR3 regions from them. The TCR CDR3 first-round RT-PCR relied on the HTBI primer set. Each CDR3 protein is one row after TCRdb ran MiXCR on the multiplex PCR reads. Seen here are under 400,000 distinct CDR3 sequences, around a sixth observed once, and the top ten hold under 55%. The sample taken for sequencing was blood. These receptors were obtained from a woman between 45 and 60 years old with Graves' hyperthyroidism.

This clonotype was seen repeatedly, ten times or more. This chain joins TRBV12-3 or TRBV12-4 and TRBJ1-5; TRBD1 might be the D (5 bases). This CDR3 is built from 14 residues. With 1 base removed from V and 5 bases from J, the gap between germline ends came to 9 bases. The DNA of the CDR3 is TGTGCCAGCAGTTTAGAACGGGGGGATCAGCCCCAGCATTTT. This translates into CASSLERGDQPQHF.

The CDR3 region has the DNA TGTGCCAGCAGTTACGGACAGGGGAGGCAGCCCCAGCATTTT. Protein: CASSYGQGRQPQHF. J is TRBJ1-5 and V is TRBV6-5; 9 bases line up with TRBD1. The junction had 3 bases not matched to a gene; V was cut back by 2 bases and J by 7 bases. This CDR3 comprises 14 residues. The V gene's germline CDR1 is MNHEY and CDR2 SVGAGI.

The gene calls are TRBV9 and TRBJ2-3; D not resolved. The V end was cut by 6 bases, the J end by 2 bases, with 13 bases between. The CDR3 contains 14 residues. Germline V gene lookup returns CDR1 SGDLS and CDR2 YYNGEE. CDR3 in amino acids: CASNAEGYTDTQYF. The CDR3 DNA follows: TGTGCCAGCAATGCGGAAGGGTACACAGATACGCAGTATTTT.

The chain recombines TRBV5-1 with TRBJ2-3, with 9 bases aligning to TRBD2. V lost 4 bases and J lost 2; bases outside the gene matches: 8. CDR1 is SGHRS and CDR2 is YFSETQ in the germline V gene. The CDR3 loop spans 16 amino acids. CDR3 coding DNA: TGCGCCAGCAGCGGAACTAGCGGGCCATACACAGATACGCAGTATTTT. It yields the protein CASSGTSGPYTDTQYF.

The chain has TRBV12-3 or TRBV12-4 and TRBJ2-2; D might be TRBD1 (6 bases). Deletions cut 7 bases from V and 5 bases from J, with 11 bases between. The CDR3 has 13 amino acids. In DNA, the CDR3 is TGTGCCAGCACATTGAGGGGGACCGGGGAGCTGTTTTTT. Translated: CASTLRGTGELFF.

The CDR3: CASRGGERYNEQFF. The CDR3, as DNA: TGTGCCAGCAGAGGAGGTGAGAGGTATAATGAGCAGTTCTTC. The chain is built from TRBV2 and TRBJ2-1, with a possible D match to TRBD2 (5 bases). The CDR3 has 14 amino acids. Germline assignment: CDR1 SNHLY and CDR2 FYNNEI. The V end lost 6 bases, the J end lost 7 bases, and 16 bases lay between the germline ends.

This clonotype came up many times. Its ends do not fully match the called genes, so a read error is possible. V usage is TRBV12-3 or TRBV12-4 and J usage is TRBJ2-3; D might be TRBD2 (5 bases). This CDR3 is 14 amino acids long. The CDR3 DNA reads TGTGCCAGCAGTAAGGACTTCCTCACACATACGCAGTATTTT. It codes for CASSKDFLTHTQYF.